This TCR beta chain was found in a study of blood T cell repertoires in COVID-19. Study summary: The study drew acute and convalescent COVID-19 samples from the United States, Italy and Spain. The analysed material was cDNA or gDNA that came from T cells, B-cell-depleted T cells, or PBMCs.

Trimming took 6 bases from V and 6 from J, leaving 18 bases between them. The CDR3 extends over 15 amino acids. Germline V gene data show CDR1 as SGDLS and CDR2 as YYNGEE. The repertoire was sequenced with immunoSEQ multiplex PCR; TCRdb's copy has only in-frame clones and lacks some. Altogether 95,000 to 150,000 clones are present, around 83% being singletons, with the ten largest covering around 3.9%. Recovered status applied to Cohort 3 donors who had two consecutive negative PCRs. It also applied to those with clearance or with symptom resolution. The specimen was PBMCs or T cells enriched from blood (not recorded which). This TCR was recovered from a woman aged 25 to 45 who had recovered from COVID-19. V and J are TRBV9 and TRBJ2-2, with D possibly matching TRBD2 (6 bases). The CDR3 sequence is CASTKLANLAGELFF. CDR3 in DNA: TGTGCCAGCACCAAACTAGCCAACTTGGCCGGGGAGCTGTTTTTT.